This TCR beta chain was obtained from a study of blood T cell repertoires in COVID-19. Study information: The United States, Italy and Spain provided the acute and convalescent COVID-19 samples. T cells, B-cell-depleted T cells, or PBMCs supplied cDNA or gDNA.

J was trimmed by 7 bases and V by 3 bases; bases with no gene match: 6. Germline V gene lookup returns CDR1 SGHDT and CDR2 YYEEEE. The CDR3 consists of 14 residues. Which cohort a participant joined came from the clinical history participants gave. Authors' methods: Amplifying reference gene primers gave estimates of nucleated cell counts. Assay: immunoSEQ multiplex PCR; the TCRdb copy retains only in-frame clones and omits some. For V, J and clone size, that table is used; D and trimming come from the DNA. The sample holds fewer than 450,000 clones, approximately 86% seen once. The receptor was isolated from a middle-aged woman with acute COVID-19. Sequencing input: PBMCs or T cells enriched from blood (not recorded which). The V and J genes are TRBV5-6 and TRBJ2-3; 9 bases map to TRBD2. The CDR3 DNA follows: TGTGCCAGCAGCTCCCCAGCGGGGGGCTATACGCAGTATTTT. Translated: CASSSPAGGYTQYF.